The subject of this entry is one T cell receptor (beta chain). Its antigen remains unknown. TCRdb re-called the 5' RACE reads with MiXCR, one entry per CDR3 protein. The sample contains some 840,000 distinct CDR3 sequences, about 12% of which appear only once. This entry comes from a study of CD8 T cells in ankylosing spondylitis. Study-wide results and limits: Characteristic, it appeared, of ankylosing spondylitis blood was a TCR beta motif of about eight highly homologous variants. Prior work had noted some motif variants in reactive arthritis blood and synovial fluid.

V lost 5 bases and J lost 7; bases outside the gene matches: 9. Germline CDR1 reads MNHNS; CDR2 reads SASEGT. There are 15 residues in the CDR3. The sequenced material came from blood, either unsorted or a sorted T cell fraction (not recorded which). The gene calls are TRBV6-1 and TRBJ2-1; 9 nucleotides match TRBD2. The TCR comes from a male donor with ankylosing spondylitis. The CDR3 region is CASSTLRAGGNEQFF. The CDR3 DNA reads TGTGCCAGCAGTACCCTCCGGGCGGGGGGGAATGAGCAGTTCTTC.